Listed below are T cell receptor beta chains from one sample, sequenced in a study of blood T cell repertoires in COVID-19. The data were produced by immunoSEQ multiplex PCR, yet TCRdb's version contains in-frame clones alone and is incomplete. The table records about 290,000 clones, 89% of them present only once. The sequenced material came from PBMCs or T cells enriched from blood (not recorded which). These receptors all stem from a woman between 40 and 55 years old who had recovered from COVID-19. Each CDR3 is given with its conserved first and last residue. D genes are given only for firm matches. Clone size is shown for a subset of rows, as once, few, many or a class of expanded clone.

j_call v_call clone_size d_call cdr3_aa cdr3_nt
TRBJ2-2 TRBV5-1 NA NA CASSLAVNTGELFF TGCGCCAGCAGCTTGGCTGTGAACACCGGGGAGCTGTTTTTT
TRBJ1-4 TRBV7-8 NA TRBD1 CASSLDQGANEKLFF TGTGCCAGCAGCTTAGATCAGGGGGCCAATGAAAAACTGTTTTTT
TRBJ2-1 TRBV30 NA TRBD2 CAWVGGESSYNEQFF TGTGCCTGGGTTGGGGGGGAAAGCTCCTACAATGAGCAGTTCTTC
TRBJ1-3 TRBV4-1 NA TRBD1 CASSPGQGPGNTIYF TGCGCCAGCAGCCCGGGACAGGGCCCTGGAAACACCATATATTTT
TRBJ1-2 TRBV3-1/TRBV3-2 NA TRBD1 CASSQTGYGYTF TGTGCCAGCAGCCAGACAGGGTATGGCTACACCTTC
TRBJ2-1 TRBV9 NA NA CASSVRDSSYNEQFF TGTGCCAGCAGCGTCCGGGACTCCTCCTACAATGAGCAGTTCTTC
TRBJ1-1 TRBV11-2 NA TRBD1 CASSFQGGTEAFF TGTGCCAGCAGCTTTCAGGGGGGCACTGAAGCTTTCTTT
TRBJ2-1 TRBV24-1 NA TRBD2 CATSDSGTSGAYNEQFF TGTGCCACCAGTGATTCTGGGACTAGCGGAGCCTACAATGAGCAGTTCTTC
TRBJ1-1 TRBV5-1 NA NA CASSLATGLNTEAFF TGCGCCAGCAGCTTGGCCACAGGGCTAAACACTGAAGCTTTCTTT
TRBJ1-6 TRBV27 NA NA CASSLSGAGPLHF TGTGCCAGCAGTTTATCGGGGGCAGGACCCCTCCACTTT
TRBJ2-3 TRBV7-7 NA NA CASSSGLGGTDTQYF TGTGCTAGCAGCTCGGGACTGGGGGGCACAGATACGCAGTATTTT
TRBJ1-2 TRBV12-3/TRBV12-4 NA NA CASSLNSNYGYTF TGTGCCAGCAGTTTGAACTCTAACTATGGCTACACCTTC
TRBJ2-7 TRBV7-9 NA NA CASSLGVSGLSYEQYF TGTGCCAGCAGCTTAGGGGTCAGCGGGCTTTCCTACGAGCAGTACTTC
TRBJ2-1 TRBV5-4 NA TRBD1 CASSFKGQKTWNEQFF TGTGCCAGCAGCTTTAAGGGACAGAAGACGTGGAATGAGCAGTTCTTC
TRBJ1-5 TRBV18 NA NA CASSPTGRDNQPQHF TGTGCCAGCTCACCGACAGGCCGAGATAATCAGCCCCAGCATTTT
TRBJ1-2 TRBV9 once TRBD1 CASTRDRANYGYTF TGTGCCAGCACCAGGGACAGAGCTAACTATGGCTACACCTTC
TRBJ2-5 TRBV20-1 NA NA CSASKRLRETQYF TGCAGTGCTAGTAAGCGTCTCCGGGAGACCCAGTACTTC
TRBJ1-1 TRBV5-5 NA NA CASSPGAEAFF TGTGCCAGCAGCCCGGGAGCTGAAGCTTTCTTT
TRBJ2-7 TRBV6-6 NA TRBD2 CASSPFRLAGSDEQYF TGTGCCAGCAGCCCTTTCCGACTAGCGGGATCCGACGAGCAGTACTTC
TRBJ2-7 TRBV4-2 NA NA CASSQDPTTGPVQSYEQYF TGTGCCAGCAGCCAAGATCCTACTACAGGGCCAGTACAGTCCTACGAGCAGTACTTC
TRBJ2-6 TRBV7-9 NA TRBD1 CASSSVWDRGTSGANVLTF TGTGCCAGCAGCTCCGTGTGGGACAGGGGAACCTCTGGGGCCAACGTCCTGACTTTC
TRBJ2-5 TRBV4-1 NA TRBD2 CASSPSGRPSQETQYF TGCGCCAGCAGTCCTAGCGGGAGGCCCTCCCAAGAGACCCAGTACTTC
TRBJ1-6 TRBV6-6 NA TRBD1 CASSYDRERSPLHF TGTGCCAGCAGTTACGACAGGGAAAGGTCACCCCTCCACTTT
TRBJ2-7 TRBV6-1 NA NA CASSETTGSYEQYF TGTGCCAGCAGTGAAACGACAGGCTCCTACGAGCAGTACTTC
TRBJ1-1 TRBV19 NA NA CASSIDLSAGGGTEAFF TGTGCCAGTAGTATAGACCTCTCGGCTGGGGGAGGAACTGAAGCTTTCTTT
TRBJ2-1 TRBV3-1/TRBV3-2 NA TRBD2 CASSQDGSASGRWNEQFF TGTGCCAGCAGCCAAGATGGATCGGCTAGCGGGAGGTGGAATGAGCAGTTCTTC
TRBJ2-7 TRBV5-1 NA NA CASSVQEVPSQQYF TGCGCCAGCAGCGTTCAAGAGGTCCCCTCTCAGCAGTACTTC
TRBJ2-1 TRBV12-3/TRBV12-4 NA TRBD2 CASRASGYNEQFF TGTGCCAGCAGGGCTAGCGGGTACAATGAGCAGTTCTTC
TRBJ2-3 TRBV7-8 once TRBD2 CASSLVSGSLTDTQYF TGTGCCAGCAGCTTAGTTAGCGGGAGCCTCACAGATACGCAGTATTTT
TRBJ2-3 TRBV5-1 NA NA CASSLTGPTDTQYF TGCGCCAGCAGCTTAACAGGCCCAACAGATACGCAGTATTTT
TRBJ2-1 TRBV5-1 NA NA CASAPGRGFYNEQFF TGCGCCAGCGCACCCGGACGGGGGTTCTACAATGAGCAGTTCTTC
TRBJ2-7 TRBV14 NA NA CASSQVGPLGSYEQYF TGTGCCAGCAGCCAAGTGGGGCCCCTTGGCTCCTACGAGCAGTACTTC